These T cell receptor beta chains were read from a single sample in a study of radiotherapy plus CTLA-4 blockade in lung cancer. The table came from immunoSEQ multiplex PCR; TCRdb's copy has only in-frame clones and leaves some out. The table lists roughly 75,000 clones, about 79% of them singletons. The specimen was peripheral blood, collected from a patient treated with radiotherapy plus ipilimumab. The receptors derive from a human donor with non-small cell lung cancer whose response to radiotherapy plus ipilimumab could not be evaluated. Some clones in this sample may be carry-over from other donors' samples. Each CDR3 is given with its conserved first and last residue. The D gene is left open where the match is weak. Size is stated for part of the rows, as once, few or many counts, or as a class when the clone is expanded.

>TRBD2|TRBV19|TRBJ2-3|.
CASSLRTSSDTQYF
TGTGCCAGTAGTCTCAGGACTAGTTCAGATACGCAGTATTTT
>.|TRBV5-1|TRBJ2-3|.
CASSLTTTDTQYF
TGCGCCAGCAGCTTGACTACCACAGATACGCAGTATTTT
>.|TRBV4-3|TRBJ2-1|once
CASSQDGRDVWSEQFF
TGCGCCAGCAGCCAAGATGGGCGGGACGTTTGGTCTGAGCAGTTCTTC
>TRBD2|TRBV5-1|TRBJ2-3|.
CASSLTGTSGDTQYF
TGCGCCAGCAGCCTGACCGGGACTAGCGGGGATACGCAGTATTTT
>.|TRBV2|TRBJ1-2|.
CASHTSGGRGYTF
TGTGCCAGCCACACAAGCGGAGGACGTGGCTACACCTTC
>.|TRBV7-6|TRBJ2-7|.
CASSLDEGRSYEQYF
TGTGCCAGCAGCTTAGATGAGGGCCGTTCCTACGAGCAGTACTTC
>.|TRBV6-5|TRBJ2-7|.
CASGDRGGYEQYF
TGTGCCAGCGGTGACAGGGGAGGGTACGAGCAGTACTTC
>TRBD2|TRBV4-3|TRBJ2-3|.
CASSRSGSSGVGDTQYF
TGCGCCAGCAGCCGGAGTGGGAGTAGCGGGGTTGGAGATACGCAGTATTTT
>.|TRBV5-1|TRBJ1-1|.
CASSLEGAGNTEAFF
TGCGCCAGCAGCTTGGAGGGTGCGGGGAACACTGAAGCTTTCTTT
>TRBD1|TRBV4-2|TRBJ1-3|.
CASSQDLRDRGPGNTIYF
TGTGCCAGCAGCCAAGATCTCCGAGACAGGGGGCCTGGAAACACCATATATTTT
>.|TRBV7-8|TRBJ1-6|.
CASSLNRLQGSYNSPLHF
TGTGCCAGCAGCTTAAACCGTCTCCAGGGCTCCTATAATTCACCCCTCCACTTT
>.|TRBV4-2|TRBJ2-1|.
CASSQEDGGYLSYNEQFF
TGTGCCAGCAGCCAAGAAGACGGCGGATACCTCTCCTACAATGAGCAGTTCTTC